The rows below give T cell receptor beta chains drawn from one sample of a study of cytomegalovirus exposure and HLA in healthy donors. Only in-frame clones appear in the TCRdb table, and some are missing; sequencing was by immunoSEQ multiplex PCR. In the table there are approximately 150,000 clones, 75% of which are singletons. The specimen was PBMCs. The receptor set was obtained from a man aged 40-49 years in good health and CMV-seronegative. The CDR3 runs from the conserved cysteine through the conserved F or W. Fields, in order: clone size, V gene, D gene, J gene, CDR3 protein, CDR3 DNA. D genes are given only for firm matches. Clone sizes are given selectively: once, few, many, or a class where the clone is expanded.

clone_size: NA
v_call: TRBV10-3
d_call: TRBD1
j_call: TRBJ1-2
cdr3_aa: CAIRGVGTGASSDGYTF
cdr3_nt: TGTGCCATCAGGGGGGTAGGGACAGGGGCCTCTTCCGATGGCTACACCTTC

clone_size: NA
v_call: TRBV6-6
d_call: NA
j_call: TRBJ1-2
cdr3_aa: CASSLQLGYTF
cdr3_nt: TGTGCCAGCAGTTTACAGCTGGGCTACACCTTC

clone_size: NA
v_call: TRBV15
d_call: NA
j_call: TRBJ1-4
cdr3_aa: CATSLPSGAALTNEKLFF
cdr3_nt: TGTGCCACCAGCTTGCCCTCAGGGGCGGCGCTAACTAATGAAAAACTGTTTTTT

clone_size: few
v_call: TRBV11-2
d_call: NA
j_call: TRBJ1-3
cdr3_aa: CASSLERRMHSGNTIYF
cdr3_nt: TGTGCCAGCAGCTTAGAGAGAAGAATGCACTCTGGAAACACCATATATTTT

clone_size: NA
v_call: TRBV7-2
d_call: NA
j_call: TRBJ2-7
cdr3_aa: CASRTQGAEQYF
cdr3_nt: TGTGCCAGCAGGACTCAAGGGGCCGAGCAGTACTTC

clone_size: NA
v_call: TRBV7-2
d_call: NA
j_call: TRBJ2-5
cdr3_aa: CASSLPPSGETQYF
cdr3_nt: TGTGCCAGCAGCTTACCCCCCTCCGGGGAGACCCAGTACTTC

clone_size: NA
v_call: TRBV4-2
d_call: TRBD1
j_call: TRBJ2-2
cdr3_aa: CASSLRQGGDTGELFF
cdr3_nt: TGTGCCAGCAGCCTTAGACAGGGGGGAGACACCGGGGAGCTGTTTTTT

clone_size: few
v_call: TRBV7-6
d_call: NA
j_call: TRBJ2-3
cdr3_aa: CASSQFSGPSTDTQYF
cdr3_nt: TGTGCCAGCAGCCAGTTTTCAGGTCCTAGCACAGATACGCAGTATTTT

clone_size: once
v_call: TRBV7-6
d_call: NA
j_call: TRBJ1-6
cdr3_aa: CASTVRGRGYSPLHF
cdr3_nt: TGTGCCAGCACCGTCCGGGGGCGGGGGTATTCACCCCTCCACTTT

clone_size: NA
v_call: TRBV19
d_call: NA
j_call: TRBJ1-2
cdr3_aa: CASSGPGGRLYGYTF
cdr3_nt: TGTGCCAGTAGTGGCCCCGGGGGGCGTCTTTATGGCTACACCTTC

clone_size: NA
v_call: TRBV2
d_call: TRBD1
j_call: TRBJ1-2
cdr3_aa: CASSAGVTGGNYGYTF
cdr3_nt: TGTGCCAGCAGTGCGGGGGTGACAGGGGGGAACTATGGCTACACCTTC

clone_size: NA
v_call: TRBV7-2
d_call: NA
j_call: TRBJ2-5
cdr3_aa: CASSIQRGGTQYF
cdr3_nt: TGTGCCAGCAGTATCCAACGGGGTGGGACCCAGTACTTC

clone_size: many
v_call: TRBV7-6
d_call: TRBD2
j_call: TRBJ2-3
cdr3_aa: CASSLRLAGPDTQYF
cdr3_nt: TGTGCCAGCAGCTTAAGACTAGCGGGGCCAGATACGCAGTATTTT

clone_size: once
v_call: TRBV11-2
d_call: TRBD2
j_call: TRBJ2-3
cdr3_aa: CASSFLPGLAGEADTQYF
cdr3_nt: TGTGCCAGCAGCTTCCTCCCGGGACTAGCGGGGGAAGCAGATACGCAGTATTTT

clone_size: once
v_call: TRBV4-2
d_call: NA
j_call: TRBJ1-1
cdr3_aa: CASSQAGADTEAFF
cdr3_nt: TGTGCCAGCAGCCAAGCAGGGGCCGACACTGAAGCTTTCTTT

clone_size: NA
v_call: TRBV5-1
d_call: NA
j_call: TRBJ1-4
cdr3_aa: CASRTGGGTTNEKLFF
cdr3_nt: TGCGCCAGCAGGACCGGTGGGGGCACAACTAATGAAAAACTGTTTTTT

clone_size: NA
v_call: TRBV6-1
d_call: NA
j_call: TRBJ2-1
cdr3_aa: CASSVSGTSYYNEQFF
cdr3_nt: TGTGCCAGCAGTGTGTCGGGGACAAGCTACTACAATGAGCAGTTCTTC

clone_size: once
v_call: TRBV6-5
d_call: TRBD1
j_call: TRBJ2-3
cdr3_aa: CASSPPLGQDHTQYF
cdr3_nt: TGTGCCAGCAGTCCACCCTTAGGACAGGATCATACGCAGTATTTT

clone_size: NA
v_call: TRBV18
d_call: TRBD1
j_call: TRBJ1-5
cdr3_aa: CASSPRQGAGQPQHF
cdr3_nt: TGTGCCAGCTCACCGCGACAGGGGGCGGGTCAGCCCCAGCATTTT

clone_size: NA
v_call: TRBV5-1
d_call: TRBD1
j_call: TRBJ1-4
cdr3_aa: CASSRTGLTDEKLFF
cdr3_nt: TGCGCCAGCAGCCGGACAGGGCTTACAGATGAAAAACTGTTTTTT

clone_size: once
v_call: TRBV9
d_call: TRBD1
j_call: TRBJ2-2
cdr3_aa: CASSLRTGNTGELFF
cdr3_nt: TGTGCCAGCAGCCTCCGGACAGGGAACACCGGGGAGCTGTTTTTT

clone_size: few
v_call: TRBV4-3
d_call: TRBD2
j_call: TRBJ2-1
cdr3_aa: CASSAPVTSGGVLNEQFF
cdr3_nt: TGCGCCAGCAGCGCCCCGGTCACTAGCGGGGGGGTCCTCAATGAGCAGTTCTTC

clone_size: NA
v_call: TRBV13
d_call: NA
j_call: TRBJ2-1
cdr3_aa: CASSSVGLGHYNEQFF
cdr3_nt: TGTGCCAGCAGCTCTGTGGGGCTCGGGCACTACAATGAGCAGTTCTTC

clone_size: NA
v_call: TRBV25-1
d_call: NA
j_call: TRBJ2-4
cdr3_aa: CASSAFRVKNIQYF
cdr3_nt: TGTGCCAGCAGTGCCTTCCGGGTCAAAAACATTCAGTACTTC

clone_size: NA
v_call: TRBV28
d_call: TRBD1
j_call: TRBJ1-6
cdr3_aa: CASNPPGQGTSPLHF
cdr3_nt: TGTGCCAGCAATCCCCCGGGACAGGGTACTTCACCCCTCCACTTT

clone_size: NA
v_call: TRBV5-4
d_call: NA
j_call: TRBJ1-3
cdr3_aa: CASSLEGNSGNTIYF
cdr3_nt: TGTGCCAGCAGCTTGGAGGGGAACTCTGGAAACACCATATATTTT

clone_size: NA
v_call: TRBV7-3
d_call: NA
j_call: TRBJ1-1
cdr3_aa: CASSLTGGVGEAFF
cdr3_nt: TGTGCCAGCAGCTTAACGGGGGGTGTGGGTGAAGCTTTCTTT

clone_size: NA
v_call: TRBV6-1
d_call: TRBD2
j_call: TRBJ2-7
cdr3_aa: CAVKSLAGSVYEQYF
cdr3_nt: TGTGCCGTCAAGTCCCTAGCGGGGTCCGTCTACGAGCAGTACTTC

clone_size: NA
v_call: TRBV7-3
d_call: TRBD2
j_call: TRBJ2-7
cdr3_aa: CASSVQLAGGRYEQYF
cdr3_nt: TGTGCCAGCAGCGTGCAACTAGCGGGGGGGCGATACGAGCAGTACTTC

clone_size: NA
v_call: TRBV13
d_call: TRBD1
j_call: TRBJ1-2
cdr3_aa: CASSSRTGAIYGYTF
cdr3_nt: TGTGCCAGCAGCTCACGGACAGGGGCGATCTATGGCTACACCTTC

clone_size: NA
v_call: TRBV5-6
d_call: NA
j_call: TRBJ2-3
cdr3_aa: CASRVPGASDTQYF
cdr3_nt: TGTGCCAGCAGGGTCCCAGGGGCCTCCGATACGCAGTATTTT

clone_size: NA
v_call: TRBV28
d_call: TRBD1
j_call: TRBJ1-3
cdr3_aa: CASSSPAGTGEGNTIYF
cdr3_nt: TGTGCCAGCAGTTCACCTGCCGGGACAGGGGAGGGAAACACCATATATTTT

clone_size: NA
v_call: TRBV6-5
d_call: NA
j_call: TRBJ2-1
cdr3_aa: CASEGGLGNEQFF
cdr3_nt: TGTGCCAGCGAGGGGGGGTTAGGAAATGAGCAGTTCTTC

clone_size: NA
v_call: TRBV27
d_call: NA
j_call: TRBJ1-1
cdr3_aa: CASSLWGREAFF
cdr3_nt: TGTGCCAGCAGTTTATGGGGGAGGGAAGCTTTCTTT

clone_size: NA
v_call: TRBV2
d_call: NA
j_call: TRBJ1-2
cdr3_aa: CASSDLAGSNYGYTF
cdr3_nt: TGTGCCAGCAGTGATTTGGCGGGCTCTAACTATGGCTACACCTTC

clone_size: NA
v_call: TRBV7-2
d_call: TRBD1
j_call: TRBJ2-7
cdr3_aa: CASSFRDRSYEQYF
cdr3_nt: TGTGCCAGCAGCTTCCGGGACAGATCTTACGAGCAGTACTTC

clone_size: NA
v_call: TRBV28
d_call: NA
j_call: TRBJ1-2
cdr3_aa: CASQPPGYGYTF
cdr3_nt: TGTGCCAGCCAACCCCCCGGCTATGGCTACACCTTC

clone_size: NA
v_call: TRBV6-1
d_call: NA
j_call: TRBJ1-2
cdr3_aa: CASSEEWLYGYTF
cdr3_nt: TGTGCCAGCAGTGAAGAATGGCTTTATGGTTACACCTTC

clone_size: NA
v_call: TRBV4-1
d_call: NA
j_call: TRBJ1-2
cdr3_aa: CASSQRGRESYGYTF
cdr3_nt: TGCGCCAGCAGCCAAAGGGGGAGGGAAAGCTATGGCTACACCTTC

clone_size: NA
v_call: TRBV18
d_call: NA
j_call: TRBJ1-3
cdr3_aa: CASSLSQGNSGNTIYF
cdr3_nt: TGTGCCAGCTCTCTCTCACAGGGAAACTCTGGAAACACCATATATTTT

clone_size: NA
v_call: TRBV5-1
d_call: TRBD2
j_call: TRBJ2-1
cdr3_aa: CASTPLAGGPDNEQFF
cdr3_nt: TGCGCCAGCACCCCTTTAGCGGGGGGGCCTGACAATGAGCAGTTCTTC

clone_size: NA
v_call: TRBV27
d_call: NA
j_call: TRBJ1-5
cdr3_aa: CASKIQGHMDQPQHF
cdr3_nt: TGTGCCAGCAAGATCCAGGGACATATGGATCAGCCCCAGCATTTT

clone_size: NA
v_call: TRBV7-8
d_call: NA
j_call: TRBJ1-4
cdr3_aa: CATQNSASRREKLFF
cdr3_nt: TGTGCTACCCAAAATTCCGCGAGTCGGAGGGAAAAACTGTTTTTT

clone_size: NA
v_call: TRBV19
d_call: TRBD1
j_call: TRBJ2-6
cdr3_aa: CASKTQFGTASGANVLTF
cdr3_nt: TGTGCCAGTAAAACGCAATTCGGGACAGCCTCTGGGGCCAACGTCCTGACTTTC

clone_size: NA
v_call: TRBV18
d_call: TRBD2
j_call: TRBJ2-7
cdr3_aa: CASSPPRLLAGGEQYF
cdr3_nt: TGTGCCAGCTCACCACCGAGACTACTAGCGGGGGGCGAGCAGTACTTC

clone_size: NA
v_call: TRBV5-1
d_call: TRBD2
j_call: TRBJ2-1
cdr3_aa: CASSAGTSGGEQFF
cdr3_nt: TGCGCCAGCAGCGCCGGGACTAGCGGGGGGGAGCAGTTCTTC

clone_size: NA
v_call: TRBV25-1
d_call: NA
j_call: TRBJ1-5
cdr3_aa: CASSSEANSNQPQHF
cdr3_nt: TGTGCCAGCAGTTCGGAAGCGAATAGCAATCAGCCCCAGCATTTT

clone_size: NA
v_call: TRBV4-3
d_call: NA
j_call: TRBJ1-1
cdr3_aa: CASSQAFGWEAFF
cdr3_nt: TGCGCCAGCAGCCAAGCTTTCGGGTGGGAAGCTTTCTTT

clone_size: NA
v_call: TRBV27
d_call: NA
j_call: TRBJ1-4
cdr3_aa: CASSLSLPRATNEKLFF
cdr3_nt: TGTGCCAGCAGTTTATCGTTACCGAGAGCAACTAATGAAAAACTGTTTTTT

clone_size: NA
v_call: TRBV29-1
d_call: NA
j_call: TRBJ2-2
cdr3_aa: CSVASRGSTGELFF
cdr3_nt: TGCAGCGTTGCTTCAAGGGGGAGCACCGGGGAGCTGTTTTTT

clone_size: NA
v_call: TRBV9
d_call: TRBD1
j_call: TRBJ1-2
cdr3_aa: CASSVGGTGELSVYGYTF
cdr3_nt: TGTGCCAGCAGCGTAGGGGGGACAGGGGAACTCTCCGTGTATGGCTACACCTTC

clone_size: NA
v_call: TRBV28
d_call: TRBD1
j_call: TRBJ1-2
cdr3_aa: CASSSRTGGDGYTF
cdr3_nt: TGTGCCAGCAGTTCCCGGACAGGGGGGGATGGCTACACCTTC